Listed here are 29 T cell receptor beta chains from one sample, sequenced in a study of cytomegalovirus exposure and HLA in healthy donors. The study ran its PCR with 60 Vbeta and 13 Jbeta primers. Only in-frame clones appear in the TCRdb table, and some are missing; sequencing was by immunoSEQ multiplex PCR. The data contain 240,000 or so clones, about 80% of them seen just once; the ten biggest clones take up 5.4%. The sequenced sample consisted of PBMCs. Receptor source: a woman aged 40 to 55 in good health and CMV-seropositive.

The J gene is TRBJ2-7, the V gene TRBV19, with 8 positions matching TRBD2. J gave up 0 bases and V 1 base, and 2 bases lay outside the gene matches. This CDR3 spans 15 amino acids. Germline CDR1 LNHDA, CDR2 SQIVND (reference sequence). The CDR3 loop is CASSIATSGSYEQYF. The CDR3 nucleotides read TGTGCCAGTAGTATAGCAACTAGCGGCTCCTACGAGCAGTACTTC.

This chain connects TRBV5-1 to TRBJ2-7; D is uncertain. This CDR3 spans 12 amino acids. V was clipped by 5 bases and J by 2 bases, with 8 bases between them. The germline CDR1 and CDR2 sequences are SGHRS and YFSETQ. In nucleotides, the CDR3 is TGCGCCAGCAGTTCCAGTACCTACGAGCAGTACTTC. Encoded protein: CASSSSTYEQYF.

This rearrangement joins TRBV9 to TRBJ1-4; possible D gene TRBD1, 6 bases. Germline CDR1 and CDR2: SGDLS and YYNGEE. The CDR3 runs 14 residues. Trimming removed 2 bases at V and 8 bases at J, with 13 bases between. The CDR3 DNA follows: TGTGCCAGCAGCGTGAGGGGGAGAAGCGAAAAACTGTTTTTT. This translates into CASSVRGRSEKLFF.

The rearrangement links TRBV30 to TRBJ2-7, with TRBD2 identical over 7 bases. This CDR3 region has 13 residues. V was pared by 1 base and J by 5 bases, with 5 bases of the junction left unmatched. The germline V gene has CDR1 GTSNPN and CDR2 SVGIG (reference sequence). Here the CDR3 reads CAWSGGLDNEQYF. CDR3 in DNA: TGTGCCTGGAGTGGCGGACTAGACAACGAGCAGTACTTC.

This clone was seen a handful of times. V is TRBV4-1 and J is TRBJ1-6, with D perhaps matching TRBD1 (6 bases). The germline V gene encodes CDR1 MGHRA and CDR2 YSYEKL. The CDR3 is 16 residues long. Trimming left V 6 bases short and J 8 bases short, with 20 bases between. The CDR3 nucleotides read TGCGCCAGCAGACTCGACCAGGGGTTTTTGGATTCACCCCTCCACTTT. This gives the protein CASRLDQGFLDSPLHF.

The chain has TRBV19 and TRBJ2-7, with D tentatively TRBD1 (5 bases). The germline gives CDR1 LNHDA, CDR2 SQIVND (reference sequence). The CDR3 extends over 15 amino acids. V lost 2 bases, J lost 3 bases, and 14 bases lay in between. The CDR3 reads CASSISRQRYYEQYF. The DNA for the CDR3 is TGTGCCAGTAGTATAAGCCGACAGAGGTACTACGAGCAGTACTTC.

Note on this clone: One junction end does not reproduce the germline sequence, and a read error may be involved. Other nucleotide sequences from this sample produce the same CDR3. This chain joins TRBV5-1 and TRBJ2-5; 10 nucleotides match TRBD2. Germline lookup yields CDR1 SGHRS and CDR2 YFSETQ. The CDR3 runs 15 residues. This CDR3 is CASILAGVVGETQYF. The DNA of the CDR3 is TGTGCCAGCATCCTAGCGGGAGTGGTAGGAGAGACCCAGTACTTC.

The chain carries TRBV30 and TRBJ1-3; 8 nucleotides line up with TRBD1. J lost 4 bases, V lost 8 bases, and 7 bases had no gene match. The CDR3 contains 13 residues. The germline CDR1 and CDR2 sequences are GTSNPN and SVGIG (reference sequence). CDR3 sequence (DNA): TGTGCCGGGGACAGGTTCTTCGGAAACACCATATATTTT. This translates into CAGDRFFGNTIYF.

The chain combines TRBV27 with TRBJ2-1, with 11 positions matching TRBD2. Germline assignment: CDR1 MNHEY and CDR2 SMNVEV (reference sequence). V shed 6 bases, J shed 2 bases, and the junction held 6 bases outside the gene matches. The CDR3 is 16 amino acids. CDR3 sequence reads: CASSHGTSGAYNEQFF. In DNA, the CDR3 is TGTGCCAGCAGCCACGGGACTAGCGGAGCCTACAATGAGCAGTTCTTC.

The chain uses TRBV28 and TRBJ2-3; D is undetermined. Trimming removed 10 bases at V and 3 bases at J, with 17 bases between. Germline V lookup: CDR1 MDHEN, CDR2 SYDVKM. The CDR3 extends over 14 amino acids. The CDR3 reads CATQTGWRTDTQYF. For the CDR3, the DNA is TGTGCCACCCAGACTGGCTGGCGGACAGATACGCAGTATTTT.

The chain couples TRBV5-1 to TRBJ2-7; TRBD2 aligns across 8 bases. The junction had 11 bases not matched to a gene; V was cut back by 4 bases and J by 5 bases. The length of the CDR3 is 15 residues. Per germline, CDR1 SGHRS and CDR2 YFSETQ. The CDR3 coding sequence is TGCGCCAGCAGCAGGGGGAGCGGGAGCGGCAACGAGCAGTACTTC. It is translated as CASSRGSGSGNEQYF.

The chain carries TRBV2 and TRBJ1-1; TRBD1 might be the D (5 bases). The CDR3 contains 14 residues. Trimming pared 1 base from V and 6 bases from J, leaving 12 bases between. CDR1 and CDR2 (germline): SNHLY, FYNNEI. The CDR3 DNA reads as TGTGCCAGCAGTGAAGTTGGCAGGGCCTCTGAAGCTTTCTTT. Translating it yields CASSEVGRASEAFF.

This clone was detected only a few times. This chain connects TRBV5-4 to TRBJ1-1; D gene ambiguous. The V and J ends lost 0 bases and 2 bases respectively, with 11 bases between them. CDR1 is SGHNT and CDR2 is YYREEE in the germline V gene (reference sequence). The CDR3 contains 15 residues. The CDR3 DNA reads as TGTGCCAGCAGCTTGGAACTTCAGGCTAACACTGAAGCTTTCTTT. This sequence encodes CASSLELQANTEAFF.

The chain links TRBV6-6 to TRBJ2-7; 7 nucleotides match TRBD2. Germline V CDR1 and CDR2: MNHNY, SVGAGI (reference sequence). The V and J ends lost 2 bases and 5 bases, in that order; junction bases with no gene match: 3. This CDR3 contains 13 residues. The CDR3 DNA follows: TGTGCCAGCAGTTACGCGGGAGAGAACGAGCAGTACTTC. Protein: CASSYAGENEQYF.

V is TRBV5-6 and J is TRBJ2-7; 11 positions agree with TRBD2. This CDR3 is 16 amino acids long. Germline V gene sequence: CDR1 SGHDT, CDR2 YYEEEE. With V trimmed by 1 base and J by 3 bases, 6 bases remained unmatched. The CDR3 here is CASSLSGLAGLYEQYF. The CDR3 DNA reads TGTGCCAGCAGCTTGTCCGGACTAGCGGGCCTCTACGAGCAGTACTTC.

CDR3 region: CASSPENWDREIISGYTF. CDR3 bases: TGTGCCAGCTCACCAGAGAACTGGGACAGGGAGATAATTAGTGGCTACACCTTC. The chain uses TRBV18 and TRBJ1-2, with TRBD1 identical over 9 bases. Germline assignment: CDR1 KGHSH and CDR2 LQKENI. The V segment lost 2 bases and the J segment 7 bases; nucleotides outside the gene matches: 17. CDR3 length: 18 amino acids.

This chain connects TRBV14 to TRBJ2-2, with D possibly TRBD2 on 5 matching bases. CDR1 SGHDN and CDR2 FVKESK come from the germline V gene. CDR3 size: 14 residues. Trimming took 0 bases from V and 8 from J, leaving 10 bases between them. The CDR3 spells CASSQDRGLGELFF. In nucleotides, the CDR3 is TGTGCCAGCAGCCAAGATCGGGGTCTGGGGGAGCTGTTTTTT.

This clone was detected only once. The chain employs TRBV19 and TRBJ2-5; the match to TRBD2 covers 12 bases. The CDR3 runs to 17 residues. Germline V lookup: CDR1 LNHDA, CDR2 SQIVND (reference sequence). Trimming at V came to 5 bases and at J to 4 bases, leaving 11 bases not matched to a gene. The CDR3 sequence is CASSSLGMTSGGETQYF. The CDR3 region has the DNA TGTGCCAGTAGTTCCCTTGGAATGACTAGCGGGGGAGAGACCCAGTACTTC.

This clone was seen a handful of times. This chain uses TRBV6-6 with TRBJ2-5, with TRBD1 matching over 7 bases. TRBJ2-7 explains the end of the DNA better; the J call may be wrong. Germline assignment: CDR1 MNHNY and CDR2 SVGAGI (reference sequence). CDR3 length: 16 amino acids. DNA of the CDR3: TGTGCCAGCAGGGGGGCCGGGACAGCGAGCTCCTACGAGCAGTACTTC. Protein sequence: CASRGAGTASSYEQYF.

The rearrangement links TRBV27 to TRBJ2-7; the match to TRBD1 covers 11 bases. The CDR3 runs to 15 residues. In germline, CDR1 is MNHEY, CDR2 SMNVEV (reference sequence). With 4 bases clipped from V and 7 bases from J, the junction kept 9 bases outside the gene matches. CDR3 residues: CASSWGGQGAREQYF. Written as DNA, the CDR3 is TGTGCCAGCAGTTGGGGTGGACAGGGGGCGAGGGAGCAGTACTTC.

This rearrangement joins TRBV7-3 to TRBJ2-6; TRBD1 might be the D (6 bases). The ends were cut back, 1 base at V and 0 bases at J, with 10 bases in the middle. CDR1 is SGHTA and CDR2 is FQGTGA in the germline V gene. This CDR3 has 17 amino acids. The DNA for the CDR3 is TGTGCCAGCAGCTTAATGGGACACCTCTCTGGGGCCAACGTCCTGACTTTC. Protein product: CASSLMGHLSGANVLTF.

This clone was detected only once. This sequence joins TRBV4-3 and TRBJ1-2; 7 bases are shared with TRBD1. The CDR3 is 15 amino acids. Germline CDR1 LGHNA, CDR2 YSLEER. V lost 2 bases to trimming and J lost 0 bases; unmatched junction nucleotides: 3. The chain's CDR3 is CASSQLGQTNYGYTF. For the CDR3, the DNA is TGCGCCAGCAGCCAATTGGGACAGACTAACTATGGCTACACCTTC.

The rearrangement joins TRBV6-5 to TRBJ1-3; no definite D call. The CDR3 covers 15 residues. V was trimmed by 2 bases and J by 0 bases, leaving 8 bases between them. The V gene's germline CDR1 is MNHEY and CDR2 SVGAGI. The CDR3 DNA follows: TGTGCCAGCAGTTACGACAAGAGCTCTGGAAACACCATATATTTT. This gives the protein CASSYDKSSGNTIYF.

The DNA for the CDR3 is TGTGCCAGCAGCAAAAGGATATGGGGCAGCTCCTACAATGAGCAGTTCTTC. Translating gives CASSKRIWGSSYNEQFF. The gene calls are TRBV21-1 and TRBJ2-1; TRBD1, the table's D call, lacks a check against the DNA. TRBV21-1 is labeled a pseudogene. The CDR3 is 17 amino acids.

The V gene is TRBV29-1, the J gene TRBJ1-2, with TRBD1 identical over 7 bases. This CDR3 is built from 12 residues. Trimming removed 5 bases from V and 3 bases from J; junction bases left unmatched: 3. CDR1 is SQVTM and CDR2 is ANQGSEA in the germline V gene. In DNA, the CDR3 is TGCAGCGTTTCCGACAGGGACTATGGCTACACCTTC. The encoded protein is CSVSDRDYGYTF.

J is TRBJ1-3 and V is TRBV6-5; 7 bases line up with TRBD1. V trimming: 6 bases; J trimming: 3 bases; junction bases outside the gene matches: 5. The CDR3 contains 14 residues. CDR1 and CDR2 from the germline V gene are MNHEY and SVGAGI. The CDR3 protein is CASSRDRDGNTIYF. The CDR3 DNA reads as TGTGCCAGCAGCCGAGACAGGGATGGAAACACCATATATTTT.

This chain uses TRBV7-6 with TRBJ2-2; no clear D gene. The V end lost 7 bases, the J end lost 0 bases, and 9 bases lay between the germline ends. From germline, CDR1 is SGHVS and CDR2 FNYEAQ. The CDR3 is 14 amino acids. CDR3 in DNA: TGTGCCAGCACTGGGCTGTCGAACACCGGGGAGCTGTTTTTT. Translation gives CASTGLSNTGELFF. The full variable domain, with the rest looked up from reference TRBV7-6 and TRBJ2-2, is GAGVSQSPRYKVTKRGQDVALRCDPISGHVSLYWYRQALGQGPEFLTYFNYEAQQDKSGLPNDRFSAERPEGSISTLTIQRTEQRDSAMYRCASTGLSNTGELFFGEGSRLTVL.

This clone was seen a single time. This chain uses TRBV2 with TRBJ1-2; D is possibly TRBD1 (6 bases). V lost 7 bases to trimming and J lost 6 bases, with 12 bases between them. The CDR3 contains 12 residues. Germline CDR1 is SNHLY and CDR2 is FYNNEI. The CDR3 spells CASTAEGDGYTF. The CDR3 DNA reads as TGTGCCAGCACGGCCGAGGGGGATGGCTACACCTTC.

The gene calls are TRBV12-5 and TRBJ1-2; 9 bases map to TRBD1. V shed 5 bases, J shed 3 bases, and the junction held 10 bases outside the gene matches. CDR3 length: 16 residues. Germline values: CDR1 LGHNT, CDR2 FRNRAP. The CDR3 sequence: CASGPADRGVHYGYTF. CDR3 nucleotide sequence: TGTGCTAGTGGTCCTGCGGACAGGGGAGTCCACTATGGCTACACCTTC.